One sample yielded the 3 T cell receptor beta chains listed below, sequenced in a study of CD8 T cells in ankylosing spondylitis. Each CDR3 protein is one row after TCRdb ran MiXCR on the 5' RACE reads. The sample yields 700,000 to 850,000 distinct CDR3 sequences, approximately 10% seen once. Overall study results and limits: Ankylosing spondylitis blood appeared to be characterized by a TCR beta motif of eight highly homologous variants.

The antigens of these receptors remain unknown. Sequencing used blood, either unsorted or a sorted T cell fraction (not recorded which). The origin of the receptors is a male donor with ankylosing spondylitis.

This clonotype was recorded many times. The J gene is TRBJ1-1, the V gene TRBV15; unclear D gene. The V gene lost 4 bases and the J gene lost 4 bases, with 10 bases spanning the gap. The CDR3 length is 13 residues. Germline CDR1 is LNHNV and CDR2 is YYDKDF (reference sequence). The CDR3 loop is CATSIRVGTEAFF. CDR3 coding DNA: TGTGCCACCAGCATCCGTGTGGGCACTGAAGCTTTCTTT.

This chain joins TRBV7-2 and TRBJ2-3; D not certain. Germline CDR1 and CDR2: SGHTA and FQGNSA. Trimming pared 1 base from V and 0 bases from J, leaving 8 bases between. CDR3 length equals 15 residues. CDR3 protein: CASSLVMGSTDTQYF. The CDR3 DNA follows: TGTGCCAGCAGCTTAGTGATGGGGAGCACAGATACGCAGTATTTT.

The CDR3 bases are TGTGCCAGCTCACCCCTTGTTGGGCGGGGGATAAACAATGAGCAGTTCTTC. Translation gives CASSPLVGRGINNEQFF. The chain is built from TRBV18 and TRBJ2-1, with 7 bases that match TRBD2. Germline CDR1 reads KGHSH; CDR2 reads LQKENI. The CDR3 totals 17 residues. J was trimmed by 5 bases and V by 3 bases; bases with no gene match: 13.